This T cell receptor beta chain was sequenced for a study of cytomegalovirus exposure and HLA in healthy donors. About the research overall: Of about 400 genotyped donors, roughly 80% clustered with self-reported Caucasian donors.

Study-level findings and limits: No immune exposure information besides CMV serostatus was available. The study dropped some indistinguishable V segments, TRBV6-2 and TRBV6-3 among them. Researchers reported in a later analysis that a missense DCLRE1C variant was tied to TCR beta V- and J-gene trimming.

CDR1 is ENHRY, CDR2 SYGVKD, per germline. V was shortened by 3 bases and J by 5 bases, with 11 bases between the two germline ends. The CDR3 length is 15 residues. About this clone itself: Its antigen is currently unknown.

13 Jbeta primers and 60 Vbeta primers were used for the PCR. Data came from immunoSEQ multiplex PCR; TCRdb stores just in-frame clones and leaves some out. This table has approximately 160,000 clones, approximately 82% appearing once. The chain links TRBV10-3 to TRBJ1-6; tentative D call: TRBD1 (5 bases). Sequencing used PBMCs. This receptor was identified in a male donor in good health and CMV-seronegative. The CDR3 reads CAISERGEHNSPLHF. CDR3 sequence (DNA): TGTGCCATCAGTGAACGGGGGGAACATAATTCACCCCTCCACTTT.